Listed below are T cell receptor beta chains from one sample, sequenced in a study of blood T cells in healthy people across ages. TCRdb ran MiXCR on the 5' RACE reads and lists one entry per CDR3 protein. The repertoire consists of some 1.5 million distinct CDR3 sequences, with approximately 30% occurring once and the leading ten covering less than 9.5%. Specimen: blood. Receptors were obtained from a woman in her thirties in good health. Each CDR3 is given without its conserved first and last residue. Each record gives: V gene, CDR3 length, J gene, CDR3 protein.

TRBV10-1,14,TRBJ1-1,ASSLPRTGGNTEAF
TRBV20-1,13,TRBJ1-1,SARLTGRMNTEAF
TRBV21-1,12,TRBJ1-1,ASSKAGRNTEAF
TRBV12-3/TRBV12-4,12,TRBJ1-4,ASTTSGLEGKLF
TRBV30,11,TRBJ2-7,AWSVLGNYEQY
TRBV7-2,12,TRBJ2-2,ASRLGTNTGELF
TRBV7-9,13,TRBJ1-3,ASSFHQGDGNTIY
TRBV5-1,12,TRBJ1-2,ASSMSTPNYGYT
TRBV7-8,15,TRBJ2-3,ASSFQPLGRDGNTQY
TRBV27,14,NA,ASSWGSGGEQETQY
TRBV28,10,TRBJ2-5,ASMRGGETQY
TRBV7-2,12,TRBJ2-7,ASSTTTGTYEQY
TRBV19,11,TRBJ1-2,ASARTGPLGYT
TRBV27,14,TRBJ1-2,ASSPGGPSTNYGYT
TRBV7-2,12,TRBJ2-7,ASSLSSVTYEQY
TRBV20-1,13,TRBJ2-2,SAPRAGGGTGELF
TRBV18,13,TRBJ2-1,ASSPARGGLDEQF
TRBV5-1,12,TRBJ2-3,ASSPYLEADTQY
TRBV5-1,13,TRBJ2-1,ASSLAPPRNDEQF
TRBV6-6,12,TRBJ2-5,TSVDETHLETQY
TRBV5-1,13,TRBJ2-7,ASSPGTGGVYEQC